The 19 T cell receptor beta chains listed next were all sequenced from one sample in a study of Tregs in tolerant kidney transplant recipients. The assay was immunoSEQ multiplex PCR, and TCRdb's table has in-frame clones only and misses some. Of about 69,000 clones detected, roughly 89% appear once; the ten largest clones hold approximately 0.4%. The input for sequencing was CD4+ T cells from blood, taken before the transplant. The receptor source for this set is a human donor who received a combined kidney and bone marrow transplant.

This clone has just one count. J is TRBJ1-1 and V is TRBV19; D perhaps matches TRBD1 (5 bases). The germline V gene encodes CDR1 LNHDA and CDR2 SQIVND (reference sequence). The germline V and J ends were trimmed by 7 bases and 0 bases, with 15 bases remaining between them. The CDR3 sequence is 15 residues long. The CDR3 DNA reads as TGTGCCAGTAAGGAGACAGCCTTTATGAACACTGAAGCTTTCTTT. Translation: CASKETAFMNTEAFF.

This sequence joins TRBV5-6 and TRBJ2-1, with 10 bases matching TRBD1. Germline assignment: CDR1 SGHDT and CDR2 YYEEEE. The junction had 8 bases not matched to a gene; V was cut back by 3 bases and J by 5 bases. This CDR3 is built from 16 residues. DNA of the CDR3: TGTGCCAGCAGCTCTCCTGGGACAGGGGCCGACAATGAGCAGTTCTTC. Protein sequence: CASSSPGTGADNEQFF.

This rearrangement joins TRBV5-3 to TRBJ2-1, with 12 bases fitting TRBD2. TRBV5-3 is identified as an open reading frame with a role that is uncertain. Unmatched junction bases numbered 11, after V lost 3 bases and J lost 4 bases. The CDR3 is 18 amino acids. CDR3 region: CARSSRLRLAGEYNEQFF. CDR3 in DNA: TGTGCCAGAAGCTCGCGCCTCAGACTAGCGGGAGAATACAATGAGCAGTTCTTC.

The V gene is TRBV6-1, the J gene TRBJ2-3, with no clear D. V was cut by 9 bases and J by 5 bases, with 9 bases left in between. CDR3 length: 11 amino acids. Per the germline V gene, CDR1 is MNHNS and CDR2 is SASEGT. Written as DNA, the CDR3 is TGTGCCAGTATGCTACGAGATACGCAGTATTTT. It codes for CASMLRDTQYF.

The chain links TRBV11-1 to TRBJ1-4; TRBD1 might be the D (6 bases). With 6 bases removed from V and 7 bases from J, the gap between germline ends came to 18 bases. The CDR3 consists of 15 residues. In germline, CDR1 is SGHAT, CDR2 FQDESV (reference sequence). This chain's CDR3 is CASSQNADSSEKLFF. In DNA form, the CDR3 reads TGTGCCAGCAGTCAAAATGCGGACAGCTCTGAAAAACTGTTTTTT.

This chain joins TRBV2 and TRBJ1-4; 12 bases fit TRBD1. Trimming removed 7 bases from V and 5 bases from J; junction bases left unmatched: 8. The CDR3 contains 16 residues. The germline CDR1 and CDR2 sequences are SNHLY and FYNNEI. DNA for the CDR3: TGTGCCAGCAATAGAAGGGGACAGGGGGCGAATGAAAAACTGTTTTTT. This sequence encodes CASNRRGQGANEKLFF.

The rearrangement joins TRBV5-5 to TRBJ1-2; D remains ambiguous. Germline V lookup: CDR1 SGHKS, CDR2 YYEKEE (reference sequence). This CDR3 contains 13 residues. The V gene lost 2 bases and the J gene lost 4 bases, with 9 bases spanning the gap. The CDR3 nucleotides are TGTGCCAGCAGCTTCGGTTCTATCTATGGCTACACCTTC. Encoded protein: CASSFGSIYGYTF.

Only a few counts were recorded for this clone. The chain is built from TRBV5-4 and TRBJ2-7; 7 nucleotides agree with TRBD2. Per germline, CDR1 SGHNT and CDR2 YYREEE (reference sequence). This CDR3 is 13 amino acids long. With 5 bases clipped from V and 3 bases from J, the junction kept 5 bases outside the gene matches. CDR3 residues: CASSPGRNYEQYF. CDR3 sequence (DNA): TGTGCCAGCAGTCCCGGGAGGAACTACGAGCAGTACTTC.

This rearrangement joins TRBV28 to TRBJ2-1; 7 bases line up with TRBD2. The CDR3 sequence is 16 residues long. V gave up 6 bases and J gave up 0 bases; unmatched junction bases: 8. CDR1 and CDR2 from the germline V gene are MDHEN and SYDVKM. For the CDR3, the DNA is TGTGCCAGCAGCCTGACTTCGGGAGGCTCCTACAATGAGCAGTTCTTC. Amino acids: CASSLTSGGSYNEQFF. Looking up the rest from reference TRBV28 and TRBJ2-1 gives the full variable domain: DVKVTQSSRYLVKRTGEKVFLECVQDMDHENMFWYRQDPGLGLRLIYFSYDVKMKEKGDIPEGYSVSREKKERFSLILESASTNQTSMYLCASSLTSGGSYNEQFFGPGTRLTVL.

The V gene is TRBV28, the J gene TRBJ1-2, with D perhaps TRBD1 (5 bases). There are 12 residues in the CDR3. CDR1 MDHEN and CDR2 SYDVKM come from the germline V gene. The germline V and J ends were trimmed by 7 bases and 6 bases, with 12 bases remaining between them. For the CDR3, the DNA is TGTGCCAGCATGAGTCAGGGTGATGGCTACACCTTC. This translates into CASMSQGDGYTF.

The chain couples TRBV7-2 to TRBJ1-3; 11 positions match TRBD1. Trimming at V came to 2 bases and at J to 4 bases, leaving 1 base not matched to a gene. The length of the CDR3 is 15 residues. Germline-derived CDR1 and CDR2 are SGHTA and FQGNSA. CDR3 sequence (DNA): TGTGCCAGCAGCTTAAGGACAGGGGGCGGAAACACCATATATTTT. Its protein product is CASSLRTGGGNTIYF.

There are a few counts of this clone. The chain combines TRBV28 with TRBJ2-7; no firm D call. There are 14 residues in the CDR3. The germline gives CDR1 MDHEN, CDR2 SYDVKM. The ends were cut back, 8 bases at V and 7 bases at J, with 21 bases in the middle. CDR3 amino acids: CASPLPLSADEQYF. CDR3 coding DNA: TGTGCCAGCCCCCTACCACTTTCGGCGGATGAGCAGTACTTC.

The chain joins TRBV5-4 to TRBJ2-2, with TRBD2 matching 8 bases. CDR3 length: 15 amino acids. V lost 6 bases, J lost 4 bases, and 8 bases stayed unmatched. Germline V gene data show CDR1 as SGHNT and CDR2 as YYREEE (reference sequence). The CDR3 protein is CASKRSGSRTGELFF. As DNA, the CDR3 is TGTGCCAGCAAAAGGAGCGGGAGCCGCACCGGGGAGCTGTTTTTT.

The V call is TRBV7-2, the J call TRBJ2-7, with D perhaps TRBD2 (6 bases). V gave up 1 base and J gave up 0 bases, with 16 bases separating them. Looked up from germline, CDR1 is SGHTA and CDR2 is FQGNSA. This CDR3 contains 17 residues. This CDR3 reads CASSLVFSAGTSYEQYF. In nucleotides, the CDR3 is TGTGCCAGCAGCTTAGTGTTTTCGGCGGGGACCTCCTACGAGCAGTACTTC.

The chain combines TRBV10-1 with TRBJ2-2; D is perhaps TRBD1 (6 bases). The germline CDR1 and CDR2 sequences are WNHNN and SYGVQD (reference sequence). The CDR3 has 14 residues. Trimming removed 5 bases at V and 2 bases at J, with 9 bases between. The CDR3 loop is CASSTDRNTGELFF. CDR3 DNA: TGCGCCAGCAGTACGGACAGAAACACCGGGGAGCTGTTTTTT.

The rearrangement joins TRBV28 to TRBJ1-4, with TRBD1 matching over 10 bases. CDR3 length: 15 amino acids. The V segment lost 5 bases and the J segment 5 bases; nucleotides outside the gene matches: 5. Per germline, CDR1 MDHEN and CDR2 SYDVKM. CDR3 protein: CASSPRDRGNEKLFF. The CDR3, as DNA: TGTGCCAGCAGTCCCCGGGACAGGGGCAATGAAAAACTGTTTTTT.

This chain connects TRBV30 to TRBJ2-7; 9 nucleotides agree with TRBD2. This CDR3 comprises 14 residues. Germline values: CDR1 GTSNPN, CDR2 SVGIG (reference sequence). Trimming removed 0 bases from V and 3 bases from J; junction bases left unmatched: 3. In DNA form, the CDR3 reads TGTGCCTGGAGTGTTGCGGGAGGGCGCTACGAGCAGTACTTC. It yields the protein CAWSVAGGRYEQYF.

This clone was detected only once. In nucleotides, the CDR3 is TGTGCCAGCACCGAGGAGCTCTCTGGGGCCAACGTCCTGACTTTC. Translating gives CASTEELSGANVLTF. The chain is built from TRBV2 and TRBJ2-6; D is ambiguous. CDR3 length equals 15 residues. Germline V gives CDR1 SNHLY, CDR2 FYNNEI. V shed 7 bases and J shed 0 bases, with 10 bases lying between them.

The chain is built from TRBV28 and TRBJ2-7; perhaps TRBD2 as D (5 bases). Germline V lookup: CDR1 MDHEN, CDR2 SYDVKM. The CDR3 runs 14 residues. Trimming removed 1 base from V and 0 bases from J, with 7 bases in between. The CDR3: CASSLSSSSYEQYF. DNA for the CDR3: TGTGCCAGCAGTTTATCTAGCAGCTCCTACGAGCAGTACTTC.